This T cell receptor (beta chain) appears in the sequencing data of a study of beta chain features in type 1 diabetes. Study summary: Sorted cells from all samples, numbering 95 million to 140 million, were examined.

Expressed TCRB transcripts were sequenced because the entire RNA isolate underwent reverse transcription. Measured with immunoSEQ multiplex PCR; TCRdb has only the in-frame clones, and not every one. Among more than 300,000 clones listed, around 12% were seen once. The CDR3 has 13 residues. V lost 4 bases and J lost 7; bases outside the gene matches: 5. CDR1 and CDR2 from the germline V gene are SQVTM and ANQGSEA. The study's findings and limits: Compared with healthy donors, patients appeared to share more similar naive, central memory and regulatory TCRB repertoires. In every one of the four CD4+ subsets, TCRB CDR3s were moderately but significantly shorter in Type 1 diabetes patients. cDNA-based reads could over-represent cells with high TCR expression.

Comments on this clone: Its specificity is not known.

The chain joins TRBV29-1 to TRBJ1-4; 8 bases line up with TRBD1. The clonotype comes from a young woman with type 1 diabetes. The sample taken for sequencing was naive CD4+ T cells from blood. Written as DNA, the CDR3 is TGCAGCGTTGGGACAGGGAGGACTGAAAAACTGTTTTTT. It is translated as CSVGTGRTEKLFF.